The clone carrying this T cell receptor (beta chain) was counted only a few times. This sample stems from a study of CD4 and CD8 cells across lung adenocarcinoma regions. Localized lung adenocarcinoma, a non-small cell lung cancer, affected the donors. CDR3 length: 19 residues. The V end lost 2 bases, the J end lost 6 bases, and 27 bases lay between the germline ends. Germline CDR1 reads MNHEY; CDR2 reads SMNVEV (reference sequence). TCRdb passed the PCR reads through MiXCR, listing each CDR3 protein once. Found here are around 15,000 distinct CDR3 sequences, roughly 50% of them singletons; the top ten hold 30% to 35%.

V gene TRBV27 combines with J gene TRBJ2-3; D remains ambiguous. Sequenced sample: CD8+ T cells from the center of a lung tumor. This clonotype originated in a female donor with lung adenocarcinoma. The CD4 and CD8 labels of this study may be unreliable. The CDR3 DNA is TGTGCCAGCAGTTTAAGGGTTCCCCCCCCACGCAGGTCCCGGGATACGCAGTATTTT. Translated: CASSLRVPPPRRSRDTQYF.